The 10 T cell receptor beta chains below were found in one sample sequenced in a study of T-cell reconstitution after alpha-beta-depleted transplantation in children. Researchers prepared the TCRbeta library using unique molecular identifiers, the study reports. In TCRdb, the PCR reads were re-called with MiXCR into one record per CDR3 protein. This table holds approximately 350,000 distinct CDR3 sequences, 10% found once. The input for sequencing was PBMCs from the stem cell graft donor, taken from the stem cell graft. These receptors came from a human donor who donated a stem cell graft to a child with acute lymphoblastic leukemia.

The chain has TRBV7-2 and TRBJ2-2; D might be TRBD1 or TRBD2, each matching 5 bases. The length of the CDR3 is 15 residues. V was clipped by 4 bases and J by 4 bases, with 13 bases between them. Germline CDR1 reads SGHTA; CDR2 reads FQGNSA. CDR3 sequence reads: CASSSRDLGTGELFF. The CDR3 DNA follows: TGTGCCAGCAGCTCCCGGGACCTCGGCACCGGGGAGCTGTTTTTT. The full variable domain, completed using reference TRBV7-2 and TRBJ2-2, is GAGVSQSPSNKVTEKGKDVELRCDPISGHTALYWYRQSLGQGLEFLIYFQGNSAPDKSGLPSDRFSAERTGGSVSTLTIQRTQQEDSAVYLCASSSRDLGTGELFFGEGSRLTVL.

The chain combines TRBV5-1 with TRBJ2-3, with D perhaps TRBD2 (6 bases). Trimming cost V 0 bases and J 4 bases, with 15 bases left between them. This CDR3 spans 16 amino acids. In germline, CDR1 is SGHRS, CDR2 YFSETQ. This chain's CDR3 is CASSLAEVPSADTQYF. CDR3 nucleotides: TGCGCCAGCAGCTTGGCCGAGGTGCCTAGCGCAGATACGCAGTATTTT.

This clonotype was observed a few times. This sequence joins TRBV7-9 and TRBJ2-2, with TRBD2 matching 9 bases. CDR1 and CDR2 from the germline V gene are SEHNR and FQNEAQ (reference sequence). V was clipped by 3 bases and J by 6 bases; unmatched bases: 5. CDR3 length: 15 residues. The CDR3 spells CASSFSGSGAGELFF. The DNA of the CDR3 is TGTGCCAGCAGCTTTAGCGGGAGCGGTGCCGGGGAGCTGTTTTTT.

The chain joins TRBV28 to TRBJ2-7, with D tentatively TRBD1 (6 bases). Germline assignment: CDR1 MDHEN and CDR2 SYDVKM. The V end was cut by 2 bases, the J end by 1 base, with 12 bases between. The CDR3 loop spans 15 amino acids. CDR3 bases: TGTGCCAGCAGTTTAGGGGGCAGGGCTTCCTACGAGCAGTACTTC. This sequence encodes CASSLGGRASYEQYF.

This clonotype has more than one count but fewer than ten. V usage is TRBV6-5 and J usage is TRBJ1-1; 7 nucleotides align to TRBD1. With V trimmed by 0 bases and J by 8 bases, 18 bases remained unmatched. Germline V gene data show CDR1 as MNHEY and CDR2 as SVGAGI. The CDR3 consists of 18 residues. CDR3 in amino acids: CASSYSNILRQGSSEAFF. In DNA form, the CDR3 reads TGTGCCAGCAGTTACTCTAATATCCTGAGACAGGGATCCTCCGAAGCTTTCTTT.

This clonotype was seen a handful of times. The chain is built from TRBV6-2 or TRBV6-3 and TRBJ1-2; D perhaps matches TRBD1 (5 bases). Germline assignment: CDR1 MNHEY and CDR2 SVGEGT. Trimming took off 6 bases at V and 4 bases at J, with 9 bases between the two ends. The CDR3 runs 12 residues. Here the CDR3 DNA reads TGTGCCAGCAGCCGGGGGATCTATGGCTACACCTTC. It is translated as CASSRGIYGYTF.

The chain combines TRBV9 with TRBJ2-1; D unresolved. Germline V lookup: CDR1 SGDLS, CDR2 YYNGEE. The V and J ends lost 1 base and 7 bases respectively, with 6 bases between them. The CDR3 is made up of 12 amino acids. The CDR3 nucleotides are TGTGCCAGCAGCGTAAACGGGAATGAGCAGTTCTTC. Encoded protein: CASSVNGNEQFF.

The chain combines TRBV10-1 with TRBJ2-3, with TRBD2 matching over 8 bases. Per the germline V gene, CDR1 is WNHNN and CDR2 is SYGVQD (reference sequence). This CDR3 has 14 amino acids. The junction had 7 bases not matched to a gene; V was cut back by 6 bases and J by 5 bases. The CDR3 DNA reads TGCGCCAGCAGGGCGGGAGGCCCCCTAGATACGCAGTATTTT. This translates into CASRAGGPLDTQYF.

The chain carries TRBV7-8 and TRBJ2-3, with D possibly TRBD2 on 6 matching bases. The germline gives CDR1 SGHVS, CDR2 FQNEAQ. The CDR3 is 14 residues long. V was trimmed by 3 bases and J by 8 bases, leaving 15 bases between them. Here the CDR3 DNA reads TGTGCCAGCAGCTTTAGCGGTCCCGAGGGTACGCAGTATTTT. Encoded protein: CASSFSGPEGTQYF.

This clonotype has only a few counts. V usage is TRBV6-1 and J usage is TRBJ1-1; D is possibly TRBD1 (5 bases). V gave up 4 bases and J gave up 4 bases, with 16 bases separating them. Germline V lookup: CDR1 MNHNS, CDR2 SASEGT. The CDR3 is 15 residues long. The DNA for the CDR3 is TGTGCCAGCAGTGCCCGGGACTTTGTTTTCACTGAAGCTTTCTTT. Translating gives CASSARDFVFTEAFF.